This T cell receptor (beta chain) was sequenced during a study of CD8+ T cells in alopecia areata. Germline assignment: CDR1 SEHNR and CDR2 FQNEAQ (reference sequence). V dropped 5 bases and J dropped 5; count of bases not matched to a gene: 9. The CDR3 extends over 15 amino acids. RNA extraction was followed by reverse transcription into cDNA, which acted as the sequencing template. Clones were sequenced by immunoSEQ multiplex PCR, and TCRdb holds only the in-frame ones, with some missing. The profile shows 65,000 to 90,000 clones, roughly 47% of them singletons. This sequence joins TRBV7-9 and TRBJ2-5; TRBD1 aligns across 9 bases. The sequencing sample was made of NKG2D-high CD8+ T cells sorted from blood. The sequence was collected from a human donor with alopecia areata. CDR3 nucleotide sequence: TGTGCCAGCAGCGACCCGGGACAGGGTTTCGAGACCCAGTACTTC. Its translation: CASSDPGQGFETQYF.